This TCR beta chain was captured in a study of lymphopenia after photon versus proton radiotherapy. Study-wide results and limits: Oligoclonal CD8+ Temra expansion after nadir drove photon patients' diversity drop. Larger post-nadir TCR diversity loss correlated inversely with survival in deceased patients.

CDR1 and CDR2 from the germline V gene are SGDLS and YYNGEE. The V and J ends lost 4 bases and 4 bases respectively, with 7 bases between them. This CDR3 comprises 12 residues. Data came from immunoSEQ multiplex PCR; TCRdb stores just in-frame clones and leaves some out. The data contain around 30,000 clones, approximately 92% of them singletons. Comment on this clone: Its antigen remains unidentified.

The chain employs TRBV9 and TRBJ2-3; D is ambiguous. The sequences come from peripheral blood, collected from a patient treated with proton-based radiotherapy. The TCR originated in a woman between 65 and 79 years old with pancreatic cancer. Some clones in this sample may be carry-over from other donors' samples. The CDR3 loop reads CASSPVADTQYF. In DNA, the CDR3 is TGTGCCAGCAGCCCCGTAGCAGATACGCAGTATTTT.